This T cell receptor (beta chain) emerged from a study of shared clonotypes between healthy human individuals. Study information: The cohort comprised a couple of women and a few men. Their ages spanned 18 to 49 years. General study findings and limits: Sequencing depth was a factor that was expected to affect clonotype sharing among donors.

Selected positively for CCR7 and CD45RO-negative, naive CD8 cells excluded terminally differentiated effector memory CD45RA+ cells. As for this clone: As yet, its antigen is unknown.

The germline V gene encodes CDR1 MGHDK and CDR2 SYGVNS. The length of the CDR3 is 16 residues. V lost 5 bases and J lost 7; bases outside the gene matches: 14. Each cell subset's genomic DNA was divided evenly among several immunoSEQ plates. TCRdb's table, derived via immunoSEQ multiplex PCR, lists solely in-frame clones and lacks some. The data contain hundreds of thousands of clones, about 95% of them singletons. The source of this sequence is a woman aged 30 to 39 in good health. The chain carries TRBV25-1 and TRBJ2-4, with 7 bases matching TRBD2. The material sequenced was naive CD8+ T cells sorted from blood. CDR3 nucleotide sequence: TGTGCCAGCAGTACTAAGGGAAGGGAGGGAGGTAACATTCAGTACTTC. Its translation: CASSTKGREGGNIQYF.